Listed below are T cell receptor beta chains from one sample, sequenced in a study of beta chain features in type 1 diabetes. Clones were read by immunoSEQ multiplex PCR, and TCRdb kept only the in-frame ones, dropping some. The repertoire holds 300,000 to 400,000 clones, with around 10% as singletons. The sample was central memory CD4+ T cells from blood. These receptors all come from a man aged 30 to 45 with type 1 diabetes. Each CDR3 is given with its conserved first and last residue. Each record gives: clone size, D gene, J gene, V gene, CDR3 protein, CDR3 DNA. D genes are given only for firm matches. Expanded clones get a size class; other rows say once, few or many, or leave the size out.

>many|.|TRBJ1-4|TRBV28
CASLFRGSNEKLFF
TGTGCCAGCCTCTTCAGGGGATCTAATGAAAAACTGTTTTTT
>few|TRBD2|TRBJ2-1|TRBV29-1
CSVVGLAGVDEQFF
TGCAGCGTTGTGGGACTAGCGGGAGTGGATGAGCAGTTCTTC
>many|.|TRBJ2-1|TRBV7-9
CASSAHSEAGEQFF
TGTGCCAGCAGCGCACACTCCGAAGCGGGTGAGCAGTTCTTC
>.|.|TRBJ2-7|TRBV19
CASSTDGSYEQYF
TGTGCCAGTAGTACGGACGGCTCCTACGAGCAGTACTTC
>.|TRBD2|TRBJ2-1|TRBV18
CASSPKLAAYNEQFF
TGTGCCAGCTCACCTAAACTAGCGGCCTACAATGAGCAGTTCTTC
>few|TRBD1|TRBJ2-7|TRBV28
CASVTGQGSYEQYF
TGTGCCAGCGTTACGGGACAGGGCTCCTACGAGCAGTACTTC
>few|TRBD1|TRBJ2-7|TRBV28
CASSLGDRGAEQYF
TGTGCCAGCAGTTTAGGAGACAGGGGAGCGGAGCAGTACTTC
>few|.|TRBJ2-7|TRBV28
CASSPGLQREQYF
TGTGCCAGCAGTCCGGGTCTCCAGCGGGAGCAGTACTTC
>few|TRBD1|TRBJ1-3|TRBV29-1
CSVHTGTGTAGGTIYF
TGCAGCGTCCACACCGGGACAGGGACTGCGGGGGGCACCATATATTTT
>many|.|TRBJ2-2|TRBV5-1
CASSLTGPGELFF
TGCGCCAGCAGCTTGACGGGGCCCGGGGAGCTGTTTTTT
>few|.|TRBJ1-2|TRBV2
CASSEAKPSYGYTF
TGTGCCAGCAGTGAAGCGAAACCGAGCTATGGCTACACCTTC
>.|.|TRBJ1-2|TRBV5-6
CASSRSDGAGYTF
TGTGCCAGCAGCCGCTCGGACGGGGCAGGCTACACCTTC
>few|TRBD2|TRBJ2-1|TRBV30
CAWRDPVAGDLSEQFF
TGTGCCTGGAGGGACCCCGTAGCGGGAGATCTTAGTGAGCAGTTCTTC
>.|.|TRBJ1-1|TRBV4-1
CASSQDLNGIMNTEAFF
TGCGCCAGCAGCCAAGATTTGAATGGGATCATGAACACTGAAGCTTTCTTT
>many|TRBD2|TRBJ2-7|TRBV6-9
CATRRMTSAYEQYF
TGTGCCACCCGCCGAATGACTAGCGCCTACGAGCAGTACTTC
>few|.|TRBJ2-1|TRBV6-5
CASSYRRTTAYNEQFF
TGTGCCAGCAGTTACCGAAGGACCACTGCCTACAATGAGCAGTTCTTC
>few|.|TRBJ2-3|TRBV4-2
CASSHDFKAHTQYF
TGTGCCAGCAGCCACGATTTCAAGGCACATACGCAGTATTTT
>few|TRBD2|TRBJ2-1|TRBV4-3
CASSQDSGASGSNEQFF
TGCGCCAGCAGCCAAGATAGCGGGGCTAGCGGGAGTAATGAGCAGTTCTTC
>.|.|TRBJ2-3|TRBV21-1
CASSKGLGQIRTDTQYF
TGTGCCAGCAGCAAAGGGCTGGGACAGATCCGCACAGATACGCAGTATTTT
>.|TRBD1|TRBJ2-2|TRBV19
CASSIQGANTGELFF
TGTGCCAGTAGTATCCAGGGGGCGAACACCGGGGAGCTGTTTTTT
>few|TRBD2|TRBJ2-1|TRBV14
CASSQGTSGRLSYNEQFF
TGTGCCAGCAGCCAAGGGACTAGCGGGCGACTCTCCTACAATGAGCAGTTCTTC
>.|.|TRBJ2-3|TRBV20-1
CSAETKNTQYF
TGCAGTGCTGAGACCAAAAATACGCAGTATTTT
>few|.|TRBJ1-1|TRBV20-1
CSASQTTEAFF
TGCAGTGCTAGCCAGACAACTGAAGCTTTCTTT
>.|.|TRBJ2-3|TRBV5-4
CASRGVDTQYF
TGTGCCAGCAGGGGGGTAGATACGCAGTATTTT
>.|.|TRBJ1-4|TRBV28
CASNIDRRFRGLFF
TGTGCCAGCAACATTGACAGGCGGTTTCGGGGTCTGTTTTTT
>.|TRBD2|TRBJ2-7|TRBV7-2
CASSLGPSDSGNYEQYF
TGTGCCAGCAGCTTAGGGCCCTCCGACAGCGGGAACTACGAGCAGTACTTC
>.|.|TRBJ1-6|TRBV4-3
CASSQEVVRPLHF
TGCGCCAGCAGCCAAGAGGTCGTACGACCCCTCCACTTT
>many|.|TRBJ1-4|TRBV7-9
CASSTEGWNEKLFF
TGTGCCAGCAGCACTGAGGGCTGGAATGAAAAACTGTTTTTT
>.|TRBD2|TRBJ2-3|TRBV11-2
CASSRRTSGGTDTQYF
TGTGCCAGCAGCAGGAGGACTAGCGGTGGCACAGATACGCAGTATTTT
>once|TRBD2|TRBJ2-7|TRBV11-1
CASSWDYREGFEQYF
TGTGCCAGCAGCTGGGACTACCGGGAGGGCTTCGAGCAGTACTTC
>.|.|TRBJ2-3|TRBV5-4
CASSQPNEDTQYF
TGTGCCAGCAGCCAGCCAAACGAAGATACGCAGTATTTT
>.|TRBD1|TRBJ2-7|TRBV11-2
CASSRRGQGDYEQYF
TGTGCCAGCAGCCGACGCGGACAGGGAGACTACGAGCAGTACTTC
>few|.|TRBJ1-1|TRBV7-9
CASSLKGTSEAFF
TGTGCCAGCAGCTTAAAAGGGACGTCTGAAGCTTTCTTT
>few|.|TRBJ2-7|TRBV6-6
CASSRGIFPYEQYF
TGTGCCAGCAGTCGCGGGATTTTCCCCTACGAGCAGTACTTC
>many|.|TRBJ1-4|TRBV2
CASTSITNEKLFF
TGTGCCAGCACGAGCATCACTAATGAAAAACTGTTTTTT
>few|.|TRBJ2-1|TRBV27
CASSSFLGGPYNEQFF
TGTGCCAGCAGTTCATTTTTAGGGGGTCCCTACAATGAGCAGTTCTTC
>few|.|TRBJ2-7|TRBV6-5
CASSRTATTYEQYF
TGTGCCAGCAGCCGGACGGCGACAACCTACGAGCAGTACTTC
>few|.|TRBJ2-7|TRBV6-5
CASSVGFDYEQYF
TGTGCCAGCAGTGTAGGATTTGACTACGAGCAGTACTTC
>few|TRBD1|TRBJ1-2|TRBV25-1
CASSASDRGGYTF
TGTGCCAGCAGTGCTTCGGACAGGGGAGGCTACACCTTC
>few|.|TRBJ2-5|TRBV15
CATSRAGGGQETQYF
TGTGCCACCAGCAGAGCCGGAGGGGGCCAAGAGACCCAGTACTTC
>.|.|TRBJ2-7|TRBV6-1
CASSEAGSYEQYF
TGTGCCAGCAGTGAAGCGGGCAGCTACGAGCAGTACTTC
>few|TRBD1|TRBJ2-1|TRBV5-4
CASSLVGDRVNEQFF
TGTGCCAGCAGCTTGGTCGGGGACAGGGTGAATGAGCAGTTCTTC
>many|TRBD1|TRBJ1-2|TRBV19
CASRVPGQQTKIGYTF
TGTGCCAGTAGGGTTCCGGGACAGCAAACTAAGATCGGCTACACCTTC
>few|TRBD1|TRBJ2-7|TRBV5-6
CASSLTGDEQYF
TGTGCCAGCAGCTTGACAGGGGACGAGCAGTACTTC
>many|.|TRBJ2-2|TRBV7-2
CASSLWAGVNGELFF
TGTGCCAGCAGCTTATGGGCAGGGGTTAACGGGGAGCTGTTTTTT
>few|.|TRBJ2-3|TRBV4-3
CASSQDVPTGLAGVRTDTQYF
TGCGCCAGCAGCCAAGATGTTCCGACAGGGTTGGCGGGAGTTCGGACAGATACGCAGTATTTT
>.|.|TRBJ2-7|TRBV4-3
CASSQDHSSYEQYF
TGCGCCAGCAGCCAAGATCACAGCTCCTACGAGCAGTACTTC
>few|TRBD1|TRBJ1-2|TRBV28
CASSLQTGTIYGYTF
TGTGCCAGCAGCCTCCAGACAGGGACCATCTATGGCTACACCTTC